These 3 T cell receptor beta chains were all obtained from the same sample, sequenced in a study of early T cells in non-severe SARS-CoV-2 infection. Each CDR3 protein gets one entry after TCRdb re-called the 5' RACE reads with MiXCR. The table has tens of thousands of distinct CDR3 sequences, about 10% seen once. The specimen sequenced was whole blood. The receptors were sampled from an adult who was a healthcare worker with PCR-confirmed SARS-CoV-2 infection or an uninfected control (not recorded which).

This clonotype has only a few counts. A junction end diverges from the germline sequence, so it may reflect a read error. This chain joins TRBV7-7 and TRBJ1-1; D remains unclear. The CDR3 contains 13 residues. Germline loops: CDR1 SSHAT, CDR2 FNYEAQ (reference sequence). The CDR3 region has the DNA TGTGCTAGCAGCTCCGCACTGAACACTGAAGCTTTCTTT. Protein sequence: CASSSALNTEAFF.

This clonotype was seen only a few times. The CDR3 DNA sequence: TGTGCCAGCAGCTTGAGAGGGGGCGCAGACTACACCTTC. It yields the protein CASSLRGGADYTF. V usage is TRBV5-4 and J usage is TRBJ1-2, with 7 bases fitting TRBD1. CDR1 and CDR2 (germline): SGHNT, YYREEE (reference sequence). The CDR3 runs 13 residues. After removal of 1 base from V and 10 bases from J, the junction contained 7 bases not matched to a gene.

This CDR3 reads CASSAHLGADTGELFF. DNA of the CDR3: TGTGCCAGCAGTGCCCACCTAGGGGCCGACACCGGGGAGCTGTTTTTT. This chain links TRBV2 with TRBJ2-2; TRBD1 might be the D (5 bases). The CDR3 has 16 amino acids. Per the germline V gene, CDR1 is SNHLY and CDR2 is FYNNEI. V was shortened by 4 bases and J by 3 bases, with 15 bases between the two germline ends.